The entry that follows covers one T cell receptor beta chain sequence. The antigen is undetermined. Produced via immunoSEQ multiplex PCR; TCRdb's table is partial and in-frame only. The table lists 95,000 to 150,000 clones, 88% of them singletons. This specimen comes from a study of T cell responses to AZD1222 COVID-19 vaccine. The V segment lost 6 bases and the J segment 0 bases; nucleotides outside the gene matches: 5. The CDR3 runs to 15 residues. From germline, CDR1 is LNHDA and CDR2 SQIVND (reference sequence). General study points: Once two AZD1222 doses were given, Spike-specific TCR breadth and depth went up. Researchers report vaccine-associated CD4 TCRs spanning spike, with dominance at 160-218 and 743-854.

The chain uses TRBV19 and TRBJ2-1, with TRBD2 matching over 7 bases. The origin of this receptor is an adult in good health. This material consisted of peripheral blood, taken on day 0 of AZD1222 vaccination. The CDR3 DNA sequence: TGTGCCAGTAGGGAGCGGGGTAACTCCTACAATGAGCAGTTCTTC. Amino acids: CASRERGNSYNEQFF.